These T cell receptor beta chains were read from a single sample in a study of blood T cells in healthy people across ages. TCRdb passed the 5' RACE reads through MiXCR, listing each CDR3 protein once. The sample has roughly 1 million distinct CDR3 sequences, around 27% seen once. This sample was also put to use in a study of T cells of mothers and their children.

What was sequenced was blood. Receptors originate from a girl under 10 years old in good health. Each CDR3 is given with its conserved first and last residue. The D gene is left open where the match is weak. Clone sizes are given selectively: once, few, many, or a class where the clone is expanded.

>-|TRBJ1-6|TRBV19|-
TGTGCCAGTAACCCGGAAGCGAATTCACCCCTCCACTTT
CASNPEANSPLHF
>-|TRBJ1-4|TRBV7-2|few
TGTGCCAGCAGCTTAGCGCGGGGTGGGGACAAACTGTTTTTT
CASSLARGGDKLFF
>-|TRBJ2-3|TRBV28|-
TGTGCCAGCAGCCAAGACCTTTCGGGGCTCACAGATACGCAGTATTTT
CASSQDLSGLTDTQYF
>-|TRBJ2-7|TRBV7-2|few
TGTGCCAGCAGCCAGCGGCCCGGAGCCCTAAGCGAGCAGTACTTC
CASSQRPGALSEQYF
>-|TRBJ1-1|TRBV4-1|-
TGCGCCAGCAGCCCGGGACCGCAGAACACTGAAGCTTTCTTT
CASSPGPQNTEAFF
>-|TRBJ2-4|TRBV6-6|-
TGTGCCAGCACCCTAGAGGGGGAGGAATACTTC
CASTLEGEEYF
>-|TRBJ1-6|TRBV6-2/TRBV6-3|-
TGTGCCGGCTCCGGGCAGGGTAGTTCACCCCTCCACTTT
CAGSGQGSSPLHF
>-|TRBJ2-1|TRBV24-1|few
TGTGCCACCAGTGATTTAGTCCACAACGAGCAGTTCTTC
CATSDLVHNEQFF
>-|TRBJ2-1|TRBV29-1|-
TGCAGCGTACCCCGGAGCTCCTACAATGAGCAGTTCTTC
CSVPRSSYNEQFF
>-|TRBJ1-4|TRBV20-1|-
TGCAGTGGCCGGCCGTCAGCTAATGAAAAACTGTTTTTT
CSGRPSANEKLFF
>-|TRBJ1-5|TRBV12-3/TRBV12-4|few
TGTGCCAGCAGTTTACTGGGGGGTCAGCCCCAGCATTTT
CASSLLGGQPQHF
>-|TRBJ1-1|TRBV6-5|few
TGTGCCAGCAGTTACTCGTTCAGGGGGAACACTGAAGCTTTCTTT
CASSYSFRGNTEAFF
>-|TRBJ2-2|TRBV11-2|-
TGTGCCAGCAGCTTAGCCGATTATACCGGGGAGCTGTTTTTT
CASSLADYTGELFF
>-|TRBJ1-2|TRBV28|-
TGTGCCACCAGGGAGCGGGGCTACACCTTC
CATRERGYTF
>-|TRBJ2-1|TRBV15|-
TGTGCCACCAGCAGAGAACGGCGCAATGAGCAGTTCTTC
CATSRERRNEQFF
>-|TRBJ1-1|TRBV12-3/TRBV12-4|-
TGTGCCAGCAGTCTACAGGGAAGGGACACTGAAGCTTTCTTT
CASSLQGRDTEAFF
>TRBD1|TRBJ2-5|TRBV5-1|few
TGCGCCAGCAGCGGGGGACAGGCCTCTCAAGAGACCCAGTACTTC
CASSGGQASQETQYF
>-|TRBJ2-4|TRBV4-3|-
TGCGCCAGCAGCCAAGACAGGGGAGGGTTAGCCAAAAACATTCAGTACTTC
CASSQDRGGLAKNIQYF
>-|TRBJ2-1|TRBV28|-
TGTGCCAGCAGTGTAGACAGTTTCGAAGATGAGCAGTTCTTC
CASSVDSFEDEQFF
>-|TRBJ2-1|TRBV29-1|-
TGCAGCGTTGACGTCAGGGGCAATGAGCAGTTCTTC
CSVDVRGNEQFF
>TRBD1|TRBJ1-4|TRBV4-1|-
TGCGCCAGCAGCCCGAAAGGACAGGGGCATGAAAAACTGTTTTTT
CASSPKGQGHEKLFF
>TRBD1|TRBJ1-1|TRBV6-1|-
TGTGCCAGCAGTGAGGAGACAGGGTACACTGAAGCTTTCTTT
CASSEETGYTEAFF
>-|TRBJ2-5|TRBV15|-
TGTGCCACCAGCAGAGGCAGGATGGAGACCCAGTACTTC
CATSRGRMETQYF
>-|TRBJ2-2|TRBV2|few
TGTGCCAGCAGTTTACAAGGCGGGGAGCTGTTTTTT
CASSLQGGELFF
>TRBD2|TRBJ2-5|TRBV4-2|-
TGTGCCAGCAGCCAAGCGGGGGGGTCACAAGAGACCCAGTACTTC
CASSQAGGSQETQYF
>TRBD1|TRBJ1-1|TRBV6-1|-
TGTGCCAGCAGAGGGACAGTTCGTAGCGCTTTCTTT
CASRGTVRSAFF
>TRBD2|TRBJ2-1|TRBV5-1|few
TGCGCCAGCAGCTTGGGAGGACTAGCGGGAGGCCCCATTGAGCAGTTCTTC
CASSLGGLAGGPIEQFF
>-|TRBJ2-7|TRBV7-9|few
TGTGCCAGCAGCTGGGACTCGGGACCCTACGAGCAGTACTTC
CASSWDSGPYEQYF
>TRBD2|TRBJ2-5|TRBV5-6|few
TGTGCCAGCAGCTTCTCCGACGGGGGGCAAGAGACCCAGTACTTC
CASSFSDGGQETQYF
>TRBD1|TRBJ1-6|TRBV15|few
TGTGCCACCAGCATAATTACAGGGGGCAAGTCACCCCTCCACTTT
CATSIITGGKSPLHF
>-|TRBJ2-7|TRBV5-1|-
TGCGCCAGCAGCTTATATGCAGAACCCGCCTTTCTATACGAGCAGTACTTC
CASSLYAEPAFLYEQYF
>TRBD2|TRBJ2-5|TRBV5-4|-
TGTGCCAGCAGCCTGGACGGGGGGGCATTGGCGACCCAGTACTTC
CASSLDGGALATQYF
>TRBD2|TRBJ2-1|TRBV6-4|few
TGTGCCAGCAGTGACTCAGCGGGAGATTACAATGAGCAGTTCTTC
CASSDSAGDYNEQFF
>TRBD2|TRBJ2-3|TRBV20-1|-
TGCAGTGCTAGAGCCTCTAGCGGGGTCGGCACAGATACGCAGTATTTT
CSARASSGVGTDTQYF
>-|TRBJ2-1|TRBV28|-
TGTGCCAGCAGTTTACGGAACAGGGATGGTGAGCAGTTCTTC
CASSLRNRDGEQFF
>-|TRBJ2-1|TRBV6-2/TRBV6-3|-
TGTGCCAGCAGTTTAGACGCTAATGAGCAGTTCTTC
CASSLDANEQFF
>-|TRBJ1-2|TRBV12-3/TRBV12-4|-
TGTGCCAGCAGTCCCCTGGGGAGACGTACAGGCCGCTATGGCTACACCTTC
CASSPLGRRTGRYGYTF
>-|TRBJ2-5|TRBV25-1|few
TGTGCCAGCAGTGAAGGCCCACGGCAGGAGACCCAGTACTTC
CASSEGPRQETQYF
>-|TRBJ2-5|TRBV9|-
TGTGCCAGCAGCGCTTGGGACTCCGGAGAGACCCAGTACTTC
CASSAWDSGETQYF
>-|TRBJ1-1|TRBV20-1|few
TGCAGTGCTAGACCCTTTGAAGCTTTCTTT
CSARPFEAFF
>TRBD2|TRBJ2-7|TRBV7-2|-
TGTGCCAGCAGCTCGGTCGTGGCTAGCGGGAACTACGAGCAGTACTTC
CASSSVVASGNYEQYF
>-|TRBJ1-4|TRBV5-1|-
TGCGCCAGCAGCCCGACAGGAATTAAGGAAAAACTGTCTTTT
CASSPTGIKEKLSF
>-|TRBJ2-1|TRBV5-1|many
TGCGCCAGCAGCGTACGGAATGAGCAGTTCTTC
CASSVRNEQFF
>-|TRBJ1-1|TRBV9|-
TGTGCCAGCAGCGCAACGTTGGACACTGAAGCTTTCTTT
CASSATLDTEAFF